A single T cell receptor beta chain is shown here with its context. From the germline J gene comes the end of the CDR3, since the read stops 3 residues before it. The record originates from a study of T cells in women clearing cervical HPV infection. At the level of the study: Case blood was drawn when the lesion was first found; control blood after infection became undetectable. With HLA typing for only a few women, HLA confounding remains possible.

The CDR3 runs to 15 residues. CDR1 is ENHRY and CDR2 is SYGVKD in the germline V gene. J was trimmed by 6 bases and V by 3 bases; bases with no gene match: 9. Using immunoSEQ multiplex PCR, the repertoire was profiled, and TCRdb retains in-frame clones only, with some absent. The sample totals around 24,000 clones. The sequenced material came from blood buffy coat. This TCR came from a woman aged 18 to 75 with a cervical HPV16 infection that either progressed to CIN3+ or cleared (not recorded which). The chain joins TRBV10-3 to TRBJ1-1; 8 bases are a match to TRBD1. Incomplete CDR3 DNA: TGTGCCATCAGTGATCCCGGGACAGGAAATTCTGAA. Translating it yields CAISDPGTGNSE. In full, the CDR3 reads CAISDPGTGNSEAFF.